This T cell receptor (beta chain) was observed in a study of blood T cell repertoires in COVID-19. About the study: Some COVID-19 samples were acute and others convalescent; all came from the United States, Italy and Spain.

Enrolment of Seattle patients took place during active infection, and they were followed longitudinally. Clones were sequenced by immunoSEQ multiplex PCR, and TCRdb holds only the in-frame ones, with some missing. Altogether about 260,000 clones are present, approximately 92% being singletons, with the ten largest covering approximately 2.5%. This CDR3 region has 13 residues. V shed 7 bases and J shed 4 bases, with 11 bases lying between them. The V call is TRBV12-3 or TRBV12-4, the J call TRBJ1-3; no clear D gene. The sequence came from a young adult with COVID-19, enrolled during active disease. The sample was peripheral blood. In DNA form, the CDR3 reads TGTGCCAGCACCCGGAGGCCGGGAAACACCATATATTTT. This codes for CASTRRPGNTIYF.